This passage covers 23 T cell receptor beta chains from one sample sequenced in a study of shared clonotypes between healthy human individuals. The repertoire was sequenced with immunoSEQ multiplex PCR; TCRdb's copy has only in-frame clones and lacks some. The sample records some 2,000,000 clones, more than 90% being singletons. The specimen sequenced was naive CD4+ T cells sorted from blood. Subset in this sample: CD45RA+ positively selected. These receptors were collected from a man in his late teens or twenties in good health.

The CDR3 sequence is CAISITGYNEQFF. The CDR3 DNA follows: TGTGCCATCAGTATCACAGGCTACAATGAGCAGTTCTTC. The chain has TRBV10-3 and TRBJ2-1, with D possibly being TRBD1 (5 bases). This CDR3 has 13 amino acids. The ends were cut back, 5 bases at V and 3 bases at J, with 8 bases in the middle. Per germline, CDR1 ENHRY and CDR2 SYGVKD.

The chain has TRBV6-6 and TRBJ1-5; 9 bases match TRBD1. V shed 3 bases, J shed 4 bases, and the junction held 7 bases outside the gene matches. This CDR3 comprises 16 residues. Germline V gene sequence: CDR1 MNHNY, CDR2 SVGAGI (reference sequence). CDR3 DNA: TGTGCCAGCAGTTATGGGCGCGGGACAGGGAATCAGCCCCAGCATTTT. Its translation: CASSYGRGTGNQPQHF.

The chain joins TRBV6-4 to TRBJ2-5; possible D gene TRBD1, 5 bases. The germline gives CDR1 MRHNA, CDR2 SNTAGT. This CDR3 has 13 residues. V lost 2 bases, J lost 4 bases, and 8 bases lay in between. The CDR3 protein is CASSDRGGETQYF. The CDR3 DNA reads TGTGCCAGCAGTGACAGGGGCGGAGAGACCCAGTACTTC.

This clone was seen a handful of times. The rearrangement joins TRBV2 to TRBJ2-2; no firm D call. CDR3 length: 13 residues. V was pared by 5 bases and J by 7 bases, with 11 bases between. The germline V gene has CDR1 SNHLY and CDR2 FYNNEI. The CDR3: CASSPQAIGELFF. Here the CDR3 DNA reads TGTGCCAGCAGTCCGCAGGCTATCGGGGAGCTGTTTTTT. The variable domain in full, with the rest retrieved from reference TRBV2 and TRBJ2-2, is EPEVTQTPSHQVTQMGQEVILRCVPISNHLYFYWYRQILGQKVEFLVSFYNNEISEKSEIFDDQFSVERPDGSNFTLKIRSTKLEDSAMYFCASSPQAIGELFFGEGSRLTVL.

V gene TRBV6-1 combines with J gene TRBJ1-2; D call uncertain. V lost 3 bases to trimming and J lost 7 bases, with 15 bases between them. Germline CDR1 reads MNHNS; CDR2 reads SASEGT. The CDR3 contains 14 residues. The CDR3 DNA reads TGTGCCAGCAGTGAGATGGAAGGGTTGGCTGGCTACACCTTC. Residues: CASSEMEGLAGYTF.

The CDR3 is CAWSMGLGNTGELFF. The DNA for the CDR3 is TGTGCCTGGAGTATGGGACTAGGTAACACCGGGGAGCTGTTTTTT. The chain carries TRBV30 and TRBJ2-2, with 8 bases lining up with TRBD2. Trimming took 2 bases from V and 2 from J; bases not matched to a gene: 4. The germline gives CDR1 GTSNPN, CDR2 SVGIG (reference sequence). The CDR3 consists of 15 residues.

This clone was detected once. V gene TRBV6-4 combines with J gene TRBJ1-5; a possible D gene is TRBD1 (6 bases). This CDR3 is 17 amino acids long. The V end lost 2 bases, the J end lost 3 bases, and 17 bases lay between the germline ends. The V gene's germline CDR1 is MRHNA and CDR2 SNTAGT. The CDR3 here is CASSDRGGQGDNQPQHF. In nucleotides, the CDR3 is TGTGCCAGCAGTGACCGAGGGGGGCAGGGCGACAATCAGCCCCAGCATTTT.

The chain uses TRBV2 and TRBJ1-5; TRBD1 might be the D (6 bases). The CDR3 sequence is 13 residues long. CDR1 is SNHLY and CDR2 is FYNNEI in the germline V gene. V lost 6 bases and J lost 5, with 11 bases in between. CDR3: CASRAGVYQPQHF. The CDR3 DNA is TGTGCCAGCAGGGCAGGGGTTTATCAGCCCCAGCATTTT.

V and J are TRBV10-2 and TRBJ2-1; 8 bases agree with TRBD2. From germline, CDR1 is WSHSY and CDR2 SAAADI. The CDR3 spans 15 residues. J gave up 7 bases and V 3 bases, and 8 bases lay outside the gene matches. This CDR3 is CASSDPGLVLNEQFF. As DNA, the CDR3 is TGCGCCAGCAGTGACCCGGGACTAGTCTTAAATGAGCAGTTCTTC.

The CDR3 sequence: CATSPAYGHSSQYF. As DNA, the CDR3 is TGTGCCACCTCCCCCGCGTATGGACATAGTTCCCAGTACTTC. The rearrangement links TRBV28 to TRBJ2-5; the D gene is possibly TRBD1 (5 bases). CDR1 and CDR2 from the germline V gene are MDHEN and SYDVKM. Deletions cut 10 bases from V and 9 bases from J, with 24 bases between. This CDR3 is 14 amino acids long. The whole variable domain, remainder taken from reference TRBV28 and TRBJ2-5, is DVKVTQSSRYLVKRTGEKVFLECVQDMDHENMFWYRQDPGLGLRLIYFSYDVKMKEKGDIPEGYSVSREKKERFSLILESASTNQTSMYLCATSPAYGHSSQYFGPGTRLLVL.

DNA for the CDR3: TGCAGCGTTGTGGCTGGGACAGGCAATCAGCCCCAGCATTTT. Its protein is CSVVAGTGNQPQHF. The chain couples TRBV29-1 to TRBJ1-5, with 7 bases matching TRBD1. Looked up from germline, CDR1 is SQVTM and CDR2 is ANQGSEA. V shed 4 bases, J shed 2 bases, and the junction held 5 bases outside the gene matches. This CDR3 has 14 residues.

Points on this clone: This specimen includes other DNA sequences encoding the same CDR3. The V gene is TRBV5-1, the J gene TRBJ2-1; D unclear. Trimming took off 0 bases at V and 0 bases at J, with 7 bases between the two ends. The CDR3 is made up of 15 amino acids. Per germline, CDR1 SGHRS and CDR2 YFSETQ. CDR3 nucleotides: TGCGCCAGCAGCTTGGATCCGAGCTCCTACAATGAGCAGTTCTTC. This translates into CASSLDPSSYNEQFF.

This clone appeared a single time. The V call is TRBV7-3, the J call TRBJ2-3; 7 bases match TRBD1. V lost 5 bases and J lost 0; bases outside the gene matches: 2. The CDR3 runs 14 residues. Germline V gene sequence: CDR1 SGHTA, CDR2 FQGTGA. The CDR3 bases are TGTGCCAGCAGCCAGGGACAGAGCACAGATACGCAGTATTTT. This encodes CASSQGQSTDTQYF.

This sequence joins TRBV7-8 and TRBJ2-1, with 10 bases aligning to TRBD2. The CDR3 has 16 residues. CDR1 and CDR2 from the germline V gene are SGHVS and FQNEAQ. V gave up 5 bases and J gave up 0 bases; unmatched junction bases: 4. The CDR3 DNA is TGTGCCAGCAGCACGCCTAGCGGGAGCTCCTACAATGAGCAGTTCTTC. It specifies CASSTPSGSSYNEQFF.

CDR3 sequence reads: CAWKGTGGISPLHF. CDR3 sequence (DNA): TGTGCCTGGAAGGGGACAGGGGGGATTTCACCCCTCCACTTT. This chain connects TRBV30 to TRBJ1-6; 11 nucleotides agree with TRBD1. From germline, CDR1 is GTSNPN and CDR2 SVGIG (reference sequence). J was trimmed by 9 bases and V by 4 bases; bases with no gene match: 5. The CDR3 contains 14 residues.

This clone has only one observation. This chain connects TRBV10-2 to TRBJ1-6; D gene unclear. The V end was cut by 3 bases, the J end by 6 bases, with 6 bases between. The CDR3 is 13 amino acids. Germline V gene data show CDR1 as WSHSY and CDR2 as SAAADI. The CDR3, as DNA: TGCGCCAGCAGTGATCCGGGTAATTCACCCCTCCACTTT. Protein sequence: CASSDPGNSPLHF.

The chain is built from TRBV12-5 and TRBJ1-4; no definite D call. This CDR3 region has 15 residues. Between the trimmed V and J ends, which lost 6 bases and 3 bases, there was a span of 14 bases. Germline-derived CDR1 and CDR2 are LGHNT and FRNRAP. The CDR3 here is CASGPELGANEKLFF. In DNA, the CDR3 is TGTGCTAGTGGACCAGAACTGGGAGCTAATGAAAAACTGTTTTTT. Full variable domain (remainder filled in from reference TRBV12-5 and TRBJ1-4): DARVTQTPRHKVTEMGQEVTMRCQPILGHNTVFWYRQTMMQGLELLAYFRNRAPLDDSGMPKDRFSAEMPDATLATLKIQPSEPRDSAVYFCASGPELGANEKLFFGSGTQLSVL.

This chain connects TRBV5-1 to TRBJ2-3; the match to TRBD2 covers 10 bases. In germline, CDR1 is SGHRS, CDR2 YFSETQ. V trimming: 4 bases; J trimming: 3 bases; junction bases outside the gene matches: 5. The CDR3 is made up of 15 amino acids. The CDR3 nucleotides read TGCGCCAGCAGCCGCCTAGCGGGAGATACAGATACGCAGTATTTT. This gives the protein CASSRLAGDTDTQYF.

V usage is TRBV6-5 and J usage is TRBJ2-6; D is undetermined. Trimming shortened V by 6 bases and J by 0 bases, and 9 bases separated the two germline ends. Germline CDR1 and CDR2: MNHEY and SVGAGI. The CDR3 extends over 15 amino acids. This chain's CDR3 is CASSPDVSGANVLTF. The CDR3 bases are TGTGCCAGCAGCCCCGACGTCTCTGGGGCCAACGTCCTGACTTTC.

The chain is built from TRBV5-4 and TRBJ2-7; D gene ambiguous. Germline values: CDR1 SGHNT, CDR2 YYREEE (reference sequence). V dropped 4 bases and J dropped 2 bases, with 13 bases sitting between them. The length of the CDR3 is 14 residues. DNA of the CDR3: TGTGCCAGCAGCCAAGATCTACTGACCTACGAGCAGTACTTC. Protein product: CASSQDLLTYEQYF.

Written as DNA, the CDR3 is TGTGCCAGCAGCGTAGGAGAGGGGACTAGGGTGGGGACCGGGGAGCTGTTTTTT. Its protein is CASSVGEGTRVGTGELFF. The J gene is TRBJ2-2, the V gene TRBV9; 8 bases are shared with TRBD2. Trimming cost V 0 bases and J 5 bases; bases outside gene matches: 12. The CDR3 contains 18 residues. From germline, CDR1 is SGDLS and CDR2 YYNGEE.

The CDR3 DNA reads as TGTGCCAGTAGCGTGGACAGAAACATTCAGTACTTC. The encoded protein is CASSVDRNIQYF. The genes are TRBV19 and TRBJ2-4, with D possibly matching TRBD1 (6 bases). Germline CDR1 and CDR2: LNHDA and SQIVND (reference sequence). Trimming took 6 bases from V and 6 from J, leaving 9 bases between them. CDR3 length: 12 amino acids.

This chain connects TRBV7-6 to TRBJ2-2, with D possibly matching TRBD1 (5 bases). This CDR3 is built from 16 residues. Germline V gene data show CDR1 as SGHVS and CDR2 as FNYEAQ. The V and J ends lost 5 bases and 1 base respectively, with 14 bases between them. The CDR3 nucleotides are TGTGCCAGCAGCCTTGAACAGGTTTTGAACACCGGGGAGCTGTTTTTT. It specifies CASSLEQVLNTGELFF. The full variable domain, in which reference TRBV7-6 and TRBJ2-2 provide the parts outside the CDR3, is GAGVSQSPRYKVTKRGQDVALRCDPISGHVSLYWYRQALGQGPEFLTYFNYEAQQDKSGLPNDRFSAERPEGSISTLTIQRTEQRDSAMYRCASSLEQVLNTGELFFGEGSRLTVL.